A selection of T cell receptor beta chains follows, all from one sample in a study of T cell repertoires in cytomegalovirus infection. These TCRs are of unknown antigen specificity. TCRdb reanalysed the reads using MiXCR and keeps one entry per CDR3 protein. The sample yields under 850,000 distinct CDR3 sequences, around a third seen once. Sequences were derived from cultured PBMCs, sampled from culture after CMV antigen stimulation. All receptors come from a human donor in good health (CMV status not recorded). Some clones in this sample may be carry-over from other donors' samples. The CDR3 runs from the conserved cysteine through the conserved F or W. The D gene is left open where the match is weak. Clone size, where shown, is once, few, many, or a class for clones that have expanded.

TRBJ2-3	TRBV10-3	TRBD2	.	TGTGCCATCAGCGAAGCGGGGGGGCAGGTAGATACGCAGTATTTT	CAISEAGGQVDTQYF
TRBJ1-1	TRBV7-8	TRBD1	.	TGTGCCAGCAGCTTAGCGGGTGACAGGGGTCCTTTCGAGAACACTGAAGCTTTCTTT	CASSLAGDRGPFENTEAFF
TRBJ1-1	TRBV2	.	.	TGTGCCAGTATTCCGGGGGAGGGGATCAGTTGGACTGAAGCTTTCTTT	CASIPGEGISWTEAFF
TRBJ1-5	TRBV6-1	.	few	TGTGCCAGCAGTGAGGCAGGAAGAAGCAATCAGCCCCAGCATTTT	CASSEAGRSNQPQHF
TRBJ2-1	TRBV7-4	.	.	TGTGCCAGCAGCCAATACCCCGGGACAGGCGGGGGCAATGAGCAGTTCTTC	CASSQYPGTGGGNEQFF
TRBJ1-1	TRBV29-1	TRBD1	.	TGCAGCGTTGAAGGCAGGGGGAGCATGAACACTGAAGCTTTCTTT	CSVEGRGSMNTEAFF
TRBJ2-5	TRBV7-8	.	many	TGTGCCAGCAGCTTAGCTCCCCTTACAGGGTTCGGCGAGACCCAGTACTTC	CASSLAPLTGFGETQYF
TRBJ1-3	TRBV5-4	.	.	TGTGCCAGCAGCTTCGGGGGGGGCCCAGCTTCCGGAAACACCATATATTTT	CASSFGGGPASGNTIYF
TRBJ2-1	TRBV18	.	.	TGTGCCAGCTCACCACCTACGAAGGGCAATGAGCAGTTCTTC	CASSPPTKGNEQFF
TRBJ2-6	TRBV7-6	.	many	TGTGCCAGCAGCTCGAGCCTAGGAGGGGCCAACGTCCTGACTTTC	CASSSSLGGANVLTF
TRBJ2-1	TRBV19	.	.	TGTGCCAGTGGGTCAGGGCTCCCCCCCTACAATGAGCAGTTCTTC	CASGSGLPPYNEQFF
TRBJ1-3	TRBV7-2	.	.	TGTGCCAGCAGCTTAGATAAGGGCGGAAACACCATATATTTT	CASSLDKGGNTIYF
TRBJ1-5	TRBV7-2	.	many	TGTGCCAGCAGCTCTACAGGTTTTCTCAATCAGCCCCAGCATTTT	CASSSTGFLNQPQHF
TRBJ1-3	TRBV2	.	.	TGTGCCAGCAGTGCCACATTGGGCCGGCACTCTGGAAACACCATATATTTT	CASSATLGRHSGNTIYF
TRBJ2-7	TRBV12-3/TRBV12-4	TRBD2	few	TGTGCCAGCAGTCTAACTAGCGGGGGGGCTAACGAGCAGTACTTC	CASSLTSGGANEQYF
TRBJ1-2	TRBV7-9	.	.	TGTGCCAGCAGCCAGGGACATAGAGGCTACACCTTC	CASSQGHRGYTF
TRBJ2-7	TRBV9	.	few	TGTGCCAGCAGCGTATATTTGGGGGGCGAGCAGTACTTC	CASSVYLGGEQYF
TRBJ2-7	TRBV6-6	.	once	TGTGCCAGCAGCCCCCGCGGGATGCCCGAGCAGTACTTC	CASSPRGMPEQYF
TRBJ1-5	TRBV6-6	.	few	TGTGCCAGCAACATACAGGATCAGCCCCAGCATTTT	CASNIQDQPQHF
TRBJ2-5	TRBV7-9	TRBD1	.	TGTGCCAGCAGCTCCGGACAGGGGGCTGTCCAAGAGACCCAGTACTTC	CASSSGQGAVQETQYF
TRBJ1-2	TRBV30	.	.	TGTGCCTGGAGTGCCAGGGACAACCCATATGGCTACACCTTC	CAWSARDNPYGYTF
TRBJ2-5	TRBV7-2	.	many	TGTGCCAGCAGCTCCCTAGCTGGCTTACAAGAGACCCAGTACTTC	CASSSLAGLQETQYF
TRBJ2-1	TRBV20-1	TRBD1	few	TGCAGTGCTACCTCCGGGACAGGGCCCTACAATGAGCAGTTCTTC	CSATSGTGPYNEQFF
TRBJ1-2	TRBV15	.	few	TGTGCCACCAGCAGAGGGCAGGCCCAGGGCTACACCTTC	CATSRGQAQGYTF
TRBJ2-7	TRBV7-2	TRBD2	many	TGTGCCAGCAGCTCAAGCGGGGGGGGGGGATACGAGCAGTACTTC	CASSSSGGGGYEQYF
TRBJ1-5	TRBV6-6	.	.	TGTGCCAGCAGTTACTCGAATGAACAGGGACAGCCCCAGCATTTT	CASSYSNEQGQPQHF
TRBJ1-4	TRBV7-8	.	many	TGTGCCAGCAGCCTATCATTCAGGGGAAGGGATGAAAAACTGTTTTTT	CASSLSFRGRDEKLFF
TRBJ2-7	TRBV29-1	.	.	TGCAGCGTGGAGTTGGTGACGAGAAGCTCCTACGAGCAGTACTTC	CSVELVTRSSYEQYF
TRBJ2-3	TRBV7-9	.	few	TGTGCCAGCAGCCCTCATCGGACCCCGGCCGGTACGCAGTATTTT	CASSPHRTPAGTQYF
TRBJ2-6	TRBV7-6	.	few	TGTGCCAGCAGCTTAGGAGGGTGGCAGGGAGTAATCTCTGGGGCCAACGTCCTGACTTTC	CASSLGGWQGVISGANVLTF
TRBJ1-1	TRBV5-6	.	few	TGTGCCAGCAGCCGTAAGGGCACTGAAGCTTTCTTT	CASSRKGTEAFF
TRBJ2-6	TRBV6-8	.	.	TGTGCCAGCAGTTACTCGATTTCGGTCGGCTCTGGGGCCAACGTCCTGACTTTC	CASSYSISVGSGANVLTF
TRBJ2-3	TRBV7-2	TRBD2	.	TGTGCCAGCAGCTTACGTCCCCTCCTAGCGGCCCTTAGCACAGATACGCAGTCTTTT	CASSLRPLLAALSTDTQSF
TRBJ2-1	TRBV11-2	TRBD2	.	TGTGCCAGCAGCACCCTAGCGGCCAATGAGCAGTTCTTC	CASSTLAANEQFF
TRBJ2-5	TRBV6-5	TRBD2	.	TGTGCCAGCAGACGGACTAGCGGGGCAAACCAAGAGACCCAGTACTTC	CASRRTSGANQETQYF
TRBJ2-5	TRBV5-5	TRBD2	few	TGTGCCAGCAGCGGAGGACTAGCGGGTTTAGCCCAAGAGACCCAGTACTTC	CASSGGLAGLAQETQYF
TRBJ2-1	TRBV29-1	.	.	TGCAGCGTTGAAGTTCTGCCGAACAATGAGCAGTTCTTC	CSVEVLPNNEQFF
TRBJ1-3	TRBV12-3/TRBV12-4	TRBD1	.	TGTGCCAGCAGGCCCACCGGGACAGGGGGAAACACCATATATTTT	CASRPTGTGGNTIYF
TRBJ1-1	TRBV20-1	.	.	TGCAGTGCTAGAGATATGTCGCGGGGCGTCGGAAACACTGAAGCTTTCTTT	CSARDMSRGVGNTEAFF
TRBJ1-1	TRBV7-2	.	.	TGTGCCAGCAGCTTATACAGGGAAACTGAAGCTTTCTTT	CASSLYRETEAFF
TRBJ2-3	TRBV18	.	.	TGTGCCAGCTCACCATCAGTTCCGGGAACAGATACGCAGTATTTT	CASSPSVPGTDTQYF
TRBJ2-5	TRBV7-9	.	.	TGTGCCAGCAGCTTTCCCGGGGTCAGAGAGACCCAGTACTTC	CASSFPGVRETQYF
TRBJ2-1	TRBV11-2	.	.	TGTGCCAGCAGTCCCTCCGGTTATGAGCAGTTCTTC	CASSPSGYEQFF
TRBJ2-7	TRBV5-1	TRBD2	.	TGCGCCAGCAGCTTTTCGGGAGGTAACTACGAGCAGTACTTC	CASSFSGGNYEQYF
TRBJ1-1	TRBV28	.	.	TGTGCCAGCAGCCGTATCGCCGGGCGAGGTACTGAAGCTTTCTTT	CASSRIAGRGTEAFF
TRBJ2-1	TRBV7-9	TRBD2	few	TGTGCCAGCAGCCACGGGGGAGCTAGCGGGTCGAAAATCTACAATGAGCAGTTCTTC	CASSHGGASGSKIYNEQFF
TRBJ2-5	TRBV7-2	.	.	TGTGCCAGCAGCTTGGGGGAAGTGGAGACCCAGTACTTC	CASSLGEVETQYF